This TCR beta chain was identified in a study of long-term antiretroviral therapy in people with HIV. The immunoSEQ assay was v3.0, run at survey level. Assay: immunoSEQ multiplex PCR; the TCRdb copy retains only in-frame clones and omits some. The sample has about 43,000 clones; about 95% are singletons. Germline CDR1 is SGHVS and CDR2 is FQNEAQ. The length of the CDR3 is 15 residues. V dropped 5 bases and J dropped 1 base, with 14 bases sitting between them. Before DNA extraction, about 1-11 million cryopreserved PBMC were held in the samples. The TCR comes from a man aged 25-45 years with HIV. The rearrangement joins TRBV7-8 to TRBJ1-1, with a tentative D call TRBD1 (6 bases). This sample comprised unsorted PBMCs, obtained about 9.1 years after starting antiretroviral therapy. CDR3 bases: TGTGCCAGCAGCCCCCCCGGGACACCGAACACTGAAGCTTTCTTT. Translating it yields CASSPPGTPNTEAFF.